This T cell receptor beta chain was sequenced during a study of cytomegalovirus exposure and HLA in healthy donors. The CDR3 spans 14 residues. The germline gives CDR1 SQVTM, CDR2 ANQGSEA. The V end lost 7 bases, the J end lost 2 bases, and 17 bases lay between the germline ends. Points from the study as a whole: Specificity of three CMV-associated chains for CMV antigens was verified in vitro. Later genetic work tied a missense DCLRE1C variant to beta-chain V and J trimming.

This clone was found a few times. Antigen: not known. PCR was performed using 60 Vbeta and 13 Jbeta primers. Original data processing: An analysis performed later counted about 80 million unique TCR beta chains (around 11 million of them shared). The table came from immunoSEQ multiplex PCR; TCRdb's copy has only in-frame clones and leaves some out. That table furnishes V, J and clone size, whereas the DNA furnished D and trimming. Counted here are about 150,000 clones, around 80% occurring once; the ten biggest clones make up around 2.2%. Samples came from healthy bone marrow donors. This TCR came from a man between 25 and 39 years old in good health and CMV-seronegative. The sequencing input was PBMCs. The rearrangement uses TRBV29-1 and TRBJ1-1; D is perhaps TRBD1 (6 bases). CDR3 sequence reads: CSGRGAVVNTEAFF. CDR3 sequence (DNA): TGCAGCGGGCGGGGGGCCGTGGTCAACACTGAAGCTTTCTTT.